This paragraph reports one T cell receptor (beta chain). This clone is a singleton in its sample. Its antigen remains unidentified. No quality values exist for individual bases; no much larger clone is one base distant. Reading from cysteine to phenylalanine, the CDR3 counts 19 amino acids. Only CDR3 DNA is held: 57 bases, read in frame from base 1. The germline V and J ends show losses of 7 bases and 0 bases respectively, and no gene match explains 16 bases of the junction. Reading the germline V gene (reference sequence) gives CDR1 LNHDA and CDR2 SQIVND. TCRbeta CDR3 regions were amplified from genomic DNA using the immunoSEQ Assay, a bias-controlled multiplex PCR. In the source study's methods: Within the assay, amplification of reference gene primers was used to estimate how many nucleated cells each sample contained. Sequence reads were collapsed and filtered to measure the absolute abundance of every unique TCRbeta CDR3 rearrangement. For each sample, productive Simpson clonality was calculated as the square root of Simpson's diversity index across productive rearrangements. TCRdb stores this immuneACCESS table with in-frame sequences only. Part of the clones is absent; in the studies checked, under half of the shortfall reflects unresolved V genes, and no reason is known for the rest. V and J calls and clone size are copied from that table; D and trimming were computed from the DNA. The sample has about 260,000 clones on record, over 75% of them singletons. The ten largest clones take up 2% to 2.5% of the sample.

This specimen belongs to a study of blood T cell repertoires in COVID-19 (TCRdb year 2020). With respect to the entire study: Collaborator samples came from the United States, Italy and Spain and covered acute and convalescent phases of COVID-19. The prospective study material was composed of cDNA or gDNA derived from T cells, B-cell-depleted T cells, or PBMCs. Deeply sampled blood TCRbeta repertoires from subjects exposed to, actively infected with, or recovered from COVID-19 were included in the dataset. The repertoires were released in a freely available public database meant as a resource for research on the immune response to SARS-CoV-2. The samples were drawn from two sources: the first 160 participants of the ongoing ImmuneRACE study, and 1,254 subjects contributed by 6 global collaborators. A de-identified subject ID, COVID-19 status, age in years and sex were almost always included in the sample metadata. Where available, HLA class I and class II types were obtained from metadata supplied by the sample provider rather than from assay-based typing.

Each collaborating institution followed its own protocols to collect whole blood in K2EDTA tubes. For TCRbeta analysis, collaborators shipped samples as frozen whole blood, isolated PBMCs, or DNA extracted from either of those sample types. The research as a whole found: How much clinical and demographic metadata was included differed by source and by participant, and the metadata was provided uncurated.

The sequence came from a woman aged 50 to 60 with acute or convalescent COVID-19. This chain joins TRBV19 to TRBJ1-5, and 9 bases in between align with TRBD1. Sequencing used peripheral blood. The CDR3 protein is CASNGVRGQGYYSNQPQHF. The DNA reads as follows: TGTGCCAGTAACGGTGTTCGGGGACAGGGATATTATAGCAATCAGCCCCAGCATTTT.